This T cell receptor (beta chain) came from a study of cytomegalovirus exposure and HLA in healthy donors. Per germline, CDR1 SGHNT and CDR2 YYREEE (reference sequence). The CDR3 has 12 amino acids. The V and J ends lost 2 bases and 11 bases respectively, with 11 bases between them. Primers included in the PCR were 60 Vbeta and 13 Jbeta primers. Only in-frame clones appear in the TCRdb table, and some are missing; sequencing was by immunoSEQ multiplex PCR. The sample holds about 140,000 clones, approximately 84% seen once. The sample comprised PBMCs. J is TRBJ2-1 and V is TRBV5-4; D uncertain. The receptor's source is a man aged 25-45 years in good health and CMV-seropositive. The CDR3 loop is CASSFSATKQFF. DNA of the CDR3: TGTGCCAGCAGCTTTTCTGCAACTAAGCAGTTCTTC.